The entry below gives a single T cell receptor (beta chain) sequence along with its context. Its antigen is unidentified. The CDR3 sequence is 15 residues long. J gave up 5 bases and V 6 bases, and 13 bases lay outside the gene matches. The germline gives CDR1 MNHEY, CDR2 SMNVEV (reference sequence). With random hexamers, reverse transcription was performed on about 0.5 to 1 ug of RNA. Multiplex PCR with immunoSEQ amplified the TCR beta CDR3 across 54 Vbeta and 13 Jbeta. MiXCR, run by TCRdb on the immunoSEQ multiplex PCR reads, gives a single entry per CDR3 protein. The data contain under 200,000 distinct CDR3 sequences, approximately 95% of them singletons. The data derive from a study of CD8 T cells in Susac syndrome. General observations from the study: Regarding the TCR sequencing and HLA analysis, the study admitted that a relatively small number of individuals were involved.

Sequencing targeted TCR beta in T cells from blood (CD8+ and CD4+). Bulk CD8+ and CD4+ cells came from magnetic negative isolation; CD8+ TEMRA by FACS. The sequence was collected from a human donor with multiple sclerosis. The sample was CD8+ T cells from PBMCs. The rearrangement uses TRBV27 and TRBJ2-7, with TRBD1 identical over 7 bases. The CDR3 nucleotides are TGTGCCAGCAGCCACCTTCGACAGGGAACCAACGAGCAGTACTTC. It is translated as CASSHLRQGTNEQYF.